This T cell receptor (beta chain) was sequenced for a study of blood T cells in healthy people across ages. Every sample had a minimum of 6 million PBMCs isolated. This clonotype was picked up a small number of times. The germline gives CDR1 SGHTA, CDR2 FQGNSA. The CDR3 covers 16 residues. V lost 3 bases to trimming and J lost 5 bases; unmatched junction nucleotides: 11. Sample-barcoded 5' priming and a J-beta primer mix drove a second PCR of about 6 to 12 cycles. TCRdb fed the 5' RACE reads into MiXCR, producing one record per CDR3 protein. The sample lists fewer than 1,000,000 distinct CDR3 sequences, roughly 44% occurring once.

The TCR comes from a man between 60 and 70 years old in good health. The chain is built from TRBV7-2 and TRBJ2-7, with TRBD1 matching 9 bases. The material sequenced was blood. DNA for the CDR3: TGTGCCAGCAGCTTGGCGGAAGGACAGGGGTTCAACGAGCAGTACTTC. Translated: CASSLAEGQGFNEQYF.